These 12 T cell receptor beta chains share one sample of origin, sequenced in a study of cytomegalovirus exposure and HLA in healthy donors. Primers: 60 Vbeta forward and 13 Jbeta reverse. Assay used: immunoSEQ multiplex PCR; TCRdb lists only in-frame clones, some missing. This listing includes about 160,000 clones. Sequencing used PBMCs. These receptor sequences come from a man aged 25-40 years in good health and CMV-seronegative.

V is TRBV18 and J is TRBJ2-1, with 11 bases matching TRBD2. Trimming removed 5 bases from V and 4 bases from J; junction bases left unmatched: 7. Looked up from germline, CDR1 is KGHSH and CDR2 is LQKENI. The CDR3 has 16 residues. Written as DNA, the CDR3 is TGTGCCAGCTCAGAAATGACTAGCGGGACTTACAATGAGCAGTTCTTC. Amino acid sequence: CASSEMTSGTYNEQFF.

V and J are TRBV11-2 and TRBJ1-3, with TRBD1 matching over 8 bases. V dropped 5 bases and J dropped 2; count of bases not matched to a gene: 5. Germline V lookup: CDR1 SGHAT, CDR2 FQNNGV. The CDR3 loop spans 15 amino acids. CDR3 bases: TGTGCCAGCAGCCTGGACAGGGCCGCTGGAAACACCATATATTTT. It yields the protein CASSLDRAAGNTIYF.

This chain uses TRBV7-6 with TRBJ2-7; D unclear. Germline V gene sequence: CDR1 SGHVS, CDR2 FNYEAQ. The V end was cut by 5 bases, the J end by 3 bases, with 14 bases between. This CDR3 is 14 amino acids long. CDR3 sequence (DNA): TGTGCCAGCAGCCCGGCCCCAGGTTACTACGAGCAGTACTTC. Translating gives CASSPAPGYYEQYF.

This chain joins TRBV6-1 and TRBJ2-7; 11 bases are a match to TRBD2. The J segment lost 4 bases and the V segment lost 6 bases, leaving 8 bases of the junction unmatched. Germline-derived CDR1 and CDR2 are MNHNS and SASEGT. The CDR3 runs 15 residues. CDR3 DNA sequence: TGTGCCAGCAGCGCCGTACTAGCGGGAGAGTACGAGCAGTACTTC. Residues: CASSAVLAGEYEQYF.

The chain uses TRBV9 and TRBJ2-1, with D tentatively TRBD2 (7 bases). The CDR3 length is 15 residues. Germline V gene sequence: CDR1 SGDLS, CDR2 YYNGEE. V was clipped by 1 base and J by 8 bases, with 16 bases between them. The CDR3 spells CASSVQGGGVDEQFF. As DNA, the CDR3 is TGTGCCAGCAGCGTACAAGGGGGAGGGGTCGATGAGCAGTTCTTC. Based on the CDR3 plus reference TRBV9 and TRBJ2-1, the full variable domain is DSGVTQTPKHLITATGQRVTLRCSPRSGDLSVYWYQQSLDQGLQFLIQYYNGEERAKGNILERFSAQQFPDLHSELNLSSLELGDSALYFCASSVQGGGVDEQFFGPGTRLTVL.

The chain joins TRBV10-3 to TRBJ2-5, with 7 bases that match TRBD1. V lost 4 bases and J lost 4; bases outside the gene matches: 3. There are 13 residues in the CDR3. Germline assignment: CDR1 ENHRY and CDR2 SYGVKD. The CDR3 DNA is TGTGCCATCAGTGCGGGACAGCGAGAGACCCAGTACTTC. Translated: CAISAGQRETQYF.

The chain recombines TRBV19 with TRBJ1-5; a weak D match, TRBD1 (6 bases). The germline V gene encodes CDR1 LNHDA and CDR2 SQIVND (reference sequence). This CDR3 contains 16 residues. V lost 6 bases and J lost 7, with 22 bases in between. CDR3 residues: CASRMTEQGIGQPQHF. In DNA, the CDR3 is TGTGCCAGTAGGATGACAGAACAGGGTATTGGGCAGCCCCAGCATTTT.

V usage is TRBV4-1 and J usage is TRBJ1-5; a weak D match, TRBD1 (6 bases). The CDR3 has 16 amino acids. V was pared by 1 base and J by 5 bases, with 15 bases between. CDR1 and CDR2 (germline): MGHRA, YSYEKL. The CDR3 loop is CASSQVKRGQDQPQHF. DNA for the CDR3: TGCGCCAGCAGCCAAGTGAAACGGGGACAAGATCAGCCCCAGCATTTT.

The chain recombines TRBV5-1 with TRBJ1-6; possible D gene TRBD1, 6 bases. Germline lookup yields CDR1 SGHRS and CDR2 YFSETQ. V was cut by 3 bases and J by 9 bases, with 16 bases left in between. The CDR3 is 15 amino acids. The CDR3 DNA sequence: TGCGCCAGCAGCTGGAACCGGGACATGGGTTCACCCCTCCACTTT. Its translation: CASSWNRDMGSPLHF.

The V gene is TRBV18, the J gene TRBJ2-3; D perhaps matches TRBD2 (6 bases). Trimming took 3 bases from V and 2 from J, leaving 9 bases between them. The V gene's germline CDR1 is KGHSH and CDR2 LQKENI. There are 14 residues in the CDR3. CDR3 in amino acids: CASSPEGPTDTQYF. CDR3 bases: TGTGCCAGCTCACCGGAGGGACCCACAGATACGCAGTATTTT.

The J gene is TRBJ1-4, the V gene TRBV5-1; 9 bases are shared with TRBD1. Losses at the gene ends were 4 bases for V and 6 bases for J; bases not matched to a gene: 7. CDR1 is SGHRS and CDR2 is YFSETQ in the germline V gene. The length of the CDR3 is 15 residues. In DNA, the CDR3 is TGCGCCAGCAGCCGACCGGGACAGGGCGATGAAAAACTGTTTTTT. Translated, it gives CASSRPGQGDEKLFF.

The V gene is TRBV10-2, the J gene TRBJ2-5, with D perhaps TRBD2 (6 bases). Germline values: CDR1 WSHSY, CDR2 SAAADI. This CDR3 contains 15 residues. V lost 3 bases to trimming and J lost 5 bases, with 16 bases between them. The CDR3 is CASSDERGNMETQYF. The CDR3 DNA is TGCGCCAGCAGTGATGAGCGCGGGAACATGGAGACCCAGTACTTC.